Shown below are 24 T cell receptor beta chains from a single sample sequenced in a study of shared clonotypes between healthy human individuals. Sequenced by immunoSEQ multiplex PCR; TCRdb stores in-frame clones only, minus some. This sample yields around 1.1 million clones, of which about 80% are seen a single time; 0.89% belongs to the top ten. Input material: memory CD4+ T cells from PBMCs. Subset reported: CD45RA-negative fraction. Receptors originate from a man between 18 and 35 years old in good health. Some clones in this sample may be carry-over from other donors' samples.

This CDR3 reads CALSGTYNEQFF. The CDR3 bases are TGTGCCTTAAGCGGAACCTACAATGAGCAGTTCTTC. The chain employs TRBV6-1 and TRBJ2-1, with TRBD2 as a possible D gene (5 bases). This CDR3 region has 12 residues. Germline loops: CDR1 MNHNS, CDR2 SASEGT. Deletions cut 11 bases from V and 2 bases from J, with 10 bases between.

V gene TRBV19 combines with J gene TRBJ2-7; 9 nucleotides match TRBD1. The CDR3 loop spans 16 amino acids. Germline V gene data show CDR1 as LNHDA and CDR2 as SQIVND (reference sequence). The V segment lost 3 bases and the J segment 2 bases; nucleotides outside the gene matches: 8. CDR3 DNA sequence: TGTGCCAGTAGTATTAGGAGGACAGGGGACGCCTACGAGCAGTACTTC. The encoded protein is CASSIRRTGDAYEQYF.

This clone was seen more than once but under ten times. The chain links TRBV6-6 to TRBJ1-2; D might be TRBD1 (6 bases). V lost 4 bases, J lost 5 bases, and 14 bases lay in between. Germline CDR1 reads MNHNY; CDR2 reads SVGAGI (reference sequence). CDR3 length: 14 amino acids. CDR3 bases: TGTGCCAGCAGTTCCCAGGGGACGGTTTATGGCTACACCTTC. Translated, it gives CASSSQGTVYGYTF.

The rearrangement uses TRBV27 and TRBJ2-7, with 8 bases matching TRBD1. Trimming removed 5 bases from V and 4 bases from J; junction bases left unmatched: 13. The CDR3 has 16 residues. Germline V gene data show CDR1 as MNHEY and CDR2 as SMNVEV (reference sequence). This chain's CDR3 is CASSPTWTGTTYEQYF. The CDR3 nucleotides are TGTGCCAGCAGTCCGACCTGGACAGGGACGACGTACGAGCAGTACTTC.

The J gene is TRBJ2-1, the V gene TRBV7-2; no reliable D call. Germline V gene data show CDR1 as SGHTA and CDR2 as FQGNSA. V shed 0 bases and J shed 0 bases, with 6 bases lying between them. The CDR3 extends over 15 amino acids. The DNA of the CDR3 is TGTGCCAGCAGCTTAGCGCGAAACTCCTACAATGAGCAGTTCTTC. Translating gives CASSLARNSYNEQFF.

The V and J genes are TRBV2 and TRBJ1-5; 9 nucleotides line up with TRBD1. V lost 7 bases and J lost 7; bases outside the gene matches: 5. Per the germline V gene, CDR1 is SNHLY and CDR2 is FYNNEI. The CDR3 length is 13 residues. In DNA, the CDR3 is TGTGCCAGCACGGGACAGGGTGGGCAGCCCCAGCATTTT. Its protein product is CASTGQGGQPQHF.

The rearrangement uses TRBV5-4 and TRBJ1-1, with a weak D call TRBD1 (5 bases). V was cut by 2 bases and J by 0 bases, with 8 bases left in between. This CDR3 comprises 14 residues. Germline V CDR1 and CDR2: SGHNT, YYREEE (reference sequence). The CDR3 reads CASSLGRVNTEAFF. The CDR3 DNA is TGTGCCAGCAGCTTAGGCAGGGTGAACACTGAAGCTTTCTTT.

This chain links TRBV27 with TRBJ2-1; the D gene is possibly TRBD2 (5 bases). Germline-derived CDR1 and CDR2 are MNHEY and SMNVEV (reference sequence). Trimming shortened V by 6 bases and J by 6 bases, and 21 bases separated the two germline ends. The CDR3 runs 16 residues. The CDR3 is CASRTSERGVLNEQFF. As DNA, the CDR3 is TGTGCCAGCAGGACCTCGGAACGGGGTGTACTCAATGAGCAGTTCTTC.

The chain links TRBV4-2 to TRBJ2-7; 9 bases match TRBD2. Germline CDR1 LGHNA, CDR2 YNFKEQ. V gave up 5 bases and J gave up 1 base; unmatched junction bases: 6. CDR3 length: 15 residues. The CDR3 DNA follows: TGTGCCAGCAGCGTCGGGCTAGCGGGATCCTACGAGCAGTACTTC. Translation gives CASSVGLAGSYEQYF.

The CDR3 here is CASSISGGTVPYGYTF. CDR3 DNA sequence: TGTGCCAGCAGTATTTCTGGGGGGACAGTACCGTATGGCTACACCTTC. V gene TRBV28 combines with J gene TRBJ1-2; 7 bases align to TRBD1. V dropped 5 bases and J dropped 5; count of bases not matched to a gene: 14. Germline V gene lookup returns CDR1 MDHEN and CDR2 SYDVKM. The CDR3 has 16 amino acids.

This clone was found a few times. The chain recombines TRBV6-1 with TRBJ1-5, with D perhaps TRBD1 (5 bases). V was pared by 2 bases and J by 6 bases, with 17 bases between. CDR3 length: 16 residues. CDR1 MNHNS and CDR2 SASEGT come from the germline V gene. CDR3 nucleotide sequence: TGTGCCAGCAGTGAAATTCGCGGGACCCAGAGTCAGCCCCAGCATTTT. It is translated as CASSEIRGTQSQPQHF.

The gene calls are TRBV27 and TRBJ2-6; TRBD1 aligns across 7 bases. V lost 3 bases, J lost 0 bases, and 17 bases stayed unmatched. There are 21 residues in the CDR3. Germline CDR1 MNHEY, CDR2 SMNVEV (reference sequence). CDR3 in DNA: TGTGCCAGCAGTTTCCGCCCGACAGGGAGTTTTATTGCCTCTGGGGCCAACGTCCTGACTTTC. Protein: CASSFRPTGSFIASGANVLTF.

On this clone itself: One junction end does not reproduce the germline sequence, and a read error may be involved. The V gene is TRBV2, the J gene TRBJ2-7, with 7 bases that match TRBD1. Germline-derived CDR1 and CDR2 are SNHLY and FYNNEI. The CDR3 is 12 amino acids. Here the CDR3 DNA reads TGTGCCAGCAGTGAAGCGCTCTCAGGGGGAGCATTC. It encodes CASSEALSGGAF. The full variable domain, with the rest looked up from reference TRBV2 and TRBJ2-7, is EPEVTQTPSHQVTQMGQEVILRCVPISNHLYFYWYRQILGQKVEFLVSFYNNEISEKSEIFDDQFSVERPDGSNFTLKIRSTKLEDSAMYFCASSEALSGGAFGPGTRLTVT.

This clone was seen a single time. As DNA, the CDR3 is TGTGCCAGTAGTATTATGGGGGCCCCTAATGAAAAACTGTTTTTT. Residues: CASSIMGAPNEKLFF. This sequence joins TRBV19 and TRBJ1-4, with a tentative D call TRBD1 (6 bases). V was shortened by 3 bases and J by 3 bases, with 11 bases between the two germline ends. This CDR3 contains 15 residues. Germline lookup yields CDR1 LNHDA and CDR2 SQIVND (reference sequence).

The genes are TRBV5-1 and TRBJ2-3, with D tentatively TRBD2 (6 bases). CDR3 length: 15 residues. V lost 2 bases, J lost 2 bases, and 12 bases lay in between. Germline CDR1 is SGHRS and CDR2 is YFSETQ. The CDR3 loop reads CASSFFAGSTDTQYF. DNA of the CDR3: TGCGCCAGCAGCTTCTTTGCGGGATCCACAGATACGCAGTATTTT.

This rearrangement joins TRBV7-3 to TRBJ2-1; 8 bases agree with TRBD1. The length of the CDR3 is 15 residues. CDR1 SGHTA and CDR2 FQGTGA come from the germline V gene. V was pared by 4 bases and J by 1 base, with 3 bases of the junction left unmatched. The CDR3 DNA reads TGTGCCAGCAGCTCACAGGGGGTGTCCTACAATGAGCAGTTCTTC. Residues: CASSSQGVSYNEQFF. The full variable domain, in which reference TRBV7-3 and TRBJ2-1 provide the parts outside the CDR3, is GAGVSQTPSNKVTEKGKYVELRCDPISGHTALYWYRQSLGQGPEFLIYFQGTGAADDSGLPNDRFFAVRPEGSVSTLKIQRTERGDSAVYLCASSSQGVSYNEQFFGPGTRLTVL.

On this clone: Other DNA sequences in the sample encode the same CDR3. The chain has TRBV18 and TRBJ2-7, with TRBD1 matching over 9 bases. Germline assignment: CDR1 KGHSH and CDR2 LQKENI. With V trimmed by 6 bases and J by 3 bases, 6 bases remained unmatched. This CDR3 contains 14 residues. CDR3 coding DNA: TGTGCCAGCTCTCCCGGACAGGGGAGCTACGAGCAGTACTTC. Translating gives CASSPGQGSYEQYF.

V gene TRBV9 combines with J gene TRBJ2-3; weak D call: TRBD1 (5 bases). Per the germline V gene, CDR1 is SGDLS and CDR2 is YYNGEE. There are 16 residues in the CDR3. V was clipped by 0 bases and J by 0 bases, with 11 bases between them. CDR3 loop: CASSVVGHTSTDTQYF. The CDR3 coding sequence is TGTGCCAGCAGCGTAGTAGGACACACCAGCACAGATACGCAGTATTTT.

V and J are TRBV4-3 and TRBJ1-5; 7 bases agree with TRBD1. Germline CDR1 LGHNA, CDR2 YSLEER. This CDR3 comprises 13 residues. V dropped 4 bases and J dropped 5; count of bases not matched to a gene: 2. This chain's CDR3 is CASSLGTDQPQHF. The DNA of the CDR3 is TGCGCCAGCAGCCTCGGGACAGATCAGCCCCAGCATTTT.

V usage is TRBV6-6 and J usage is TRBJ1-5; 7 nucleotides match TRBD1. J lost 2 bases, V lost 5 bases, and 6 bases had no gene match. Germline CDR1 and CDR2: MNHNY and SVGAGI (reference sequence). The CDR3 is made up of 15 amino acids. This CDR3 reads CASSNRDSRNQPQHF. DNA for the CDR3: TGTGCCAGCAGTAACCGGGACAGCCGCAATCAGCCCCAGCATTTT.

The CDR3 region has the DNA TGTGCCACCAGCAGAACCGGGGAGAGGGAGACCCAGTACTTC. It translates to CATSRTGERETQYF. The rearrangement links TRBV15 to TRBJ2-5; tentatively, D is TRBD2 (5 bases). The CDR3 runs to 14 residues. V gave up 2 bases and J gave up 5 bases, with 12 bases separating them. Germline V lookup: CDR1 LNHNV, CDR2 YYDKDF (reference sequence).

The genes are TRBV7-3 and TRBJ1-2, with D unresolved. CDR1 and CDR2 from the germline V gene are SGHTA and FQGTGA. Deletions cut 5 bases from V and 4 bases from J, with 11 bases between. The CDR3 runs to 13 residues. In nucleotides, the CDR3 is TGTGCCAGCAGCCCTAGAACAGCCTATGGCTACACCTTC. It encodes CASSPRTAYGYTF.

This chain connects TRBV7-2 to TRBJ2-1; 10 bases are shared with TRBD2. V gave up 5 bases and J gave up 6 bases; unmatched junction bases: 10. The germline gives CDR1 SGHTA, CDR2 FQGNSA. The CDR3 extends over 16 amino acids. The CDR3 DNA follows: TGTGCCAGCAGCGGAAGCGGGAGGGCTTCGGGCAATGAGCAGTTCTTC. It specifies CASSGSGRASGNEQFF.

This clone has at least ten counts. This chain connects TRBV2 to TRBJ1-1, with TRBD1 matching 7 bases. The CDR3 length is 14 residues. Trimming at V came to 2 bases and at J to 3 bases, leaving 3 bases not matched to a gene. Germline loops: CDR1 SNHLY, CDR2 FYNNEI. The CDR3 region has the DNA TGTGCCAGCAGTGAAATGACAGGGTACACTGAAGCTTTCTTT. Its protein is CASSEMTGYTEAFF.